This entry is about one T cell receptor (beta chain). The data originate from a study of T cell clones after liver transplantation. TCRdb's table, derived via immunoSEQ multiplex PCR, lists solely in-frame clones and lacks some. The sample consists of more than 95,000 clones, roughly four fifths of them appearing once. The source of this sequence is a human patient who received a liver transplant. The T cells may partly be graft donor cells. The sample consisted of CD4+ T cells from blood, taken roughly 50 months after liver transplant.

For the CDR3, the DNA is TGTGCCAGCTCACCAATCCCCAGGAGCTCCTACGAGCAGTACTTC. Encoded protein: CASSPIPRSSYEQYF. The chain couples TRBV18 to TRBJ2-7; D is unresolved. The germline V gene has CDR1 KGHSH and CDR2 LQKENI. Trimming took off 2 bases at V and 0 bases at J, with 11 bases between the two ends. The CDR3 is 15 residues long.